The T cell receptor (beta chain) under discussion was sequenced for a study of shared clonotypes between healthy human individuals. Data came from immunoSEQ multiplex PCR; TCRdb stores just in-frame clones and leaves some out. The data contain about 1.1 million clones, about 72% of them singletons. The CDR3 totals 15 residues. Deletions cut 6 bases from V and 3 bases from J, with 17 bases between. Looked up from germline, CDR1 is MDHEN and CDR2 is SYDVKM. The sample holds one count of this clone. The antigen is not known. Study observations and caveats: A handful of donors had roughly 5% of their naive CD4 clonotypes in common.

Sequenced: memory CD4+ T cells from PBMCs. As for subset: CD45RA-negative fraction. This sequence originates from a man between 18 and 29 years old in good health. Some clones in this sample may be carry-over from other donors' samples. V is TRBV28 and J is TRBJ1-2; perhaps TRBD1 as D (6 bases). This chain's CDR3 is CASSGGRGRYYGYTF. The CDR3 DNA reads TGTGCCAGCAGCGGTGGACGGGGGCGCTACTATGGCTACACCTTC.